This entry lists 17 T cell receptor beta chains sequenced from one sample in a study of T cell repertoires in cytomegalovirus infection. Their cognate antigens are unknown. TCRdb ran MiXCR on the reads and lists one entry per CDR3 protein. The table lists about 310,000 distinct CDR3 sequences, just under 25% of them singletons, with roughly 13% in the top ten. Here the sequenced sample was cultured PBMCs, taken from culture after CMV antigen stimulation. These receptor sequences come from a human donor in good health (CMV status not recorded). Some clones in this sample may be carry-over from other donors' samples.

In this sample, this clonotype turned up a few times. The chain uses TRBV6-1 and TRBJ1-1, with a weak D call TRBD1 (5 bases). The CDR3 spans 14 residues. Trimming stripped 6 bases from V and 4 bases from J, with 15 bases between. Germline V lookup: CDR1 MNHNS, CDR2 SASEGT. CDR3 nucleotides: TGTGCCAGCAGACGGGACGCTCGGGGCACTGAAGCTTTCTTT. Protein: CASRRDARGTEAFF.

This chain's CDR3 is CASSSGGGGANSYNEQFF. CDR3 nucleotide sequence: TGTGCCAGCAGTTCGGGGGGGGGGGGCGCAAATTCCTACAATGAGCAGTTCTTC. This chain links TRBV6-2 or TRBV6-3 with TRBJ2-1, with 8 bases that match TRBD2. Germline trimming cut 4 bases from V and 1 base from J; bases unmatched to any gene: 12. The CDR3 runs to 18 residues. Per the germline V gene, CDR1 is MNHEY and CDR2 is SVGEGT.

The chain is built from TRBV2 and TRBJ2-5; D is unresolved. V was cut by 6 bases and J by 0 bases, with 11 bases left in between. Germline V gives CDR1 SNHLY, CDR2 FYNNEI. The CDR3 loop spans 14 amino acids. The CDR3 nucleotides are TGTGCCAGCAGACAAGCTACGTACCAAGAGACCCAGTACTTC. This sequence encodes CASRQATYQETQYF.

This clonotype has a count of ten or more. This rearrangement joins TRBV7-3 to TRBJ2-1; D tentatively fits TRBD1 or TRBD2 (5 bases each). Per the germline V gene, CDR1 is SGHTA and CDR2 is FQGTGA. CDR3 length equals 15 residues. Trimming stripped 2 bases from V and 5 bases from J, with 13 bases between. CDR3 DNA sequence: TGTGCCAGCAGCTTATCCGGGACGGTTAACAATGAGCAGTTCTTC. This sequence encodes CASSLSGTVNNEQFF.

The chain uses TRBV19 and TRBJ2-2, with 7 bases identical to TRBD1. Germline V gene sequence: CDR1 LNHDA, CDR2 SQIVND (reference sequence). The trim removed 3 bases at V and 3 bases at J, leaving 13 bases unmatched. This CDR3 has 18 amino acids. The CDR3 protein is CASSIRSGGRRYTGELFF. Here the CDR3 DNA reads TGTGCCAGTAGTATTCGGTCAGGGGGAAGACGGTACACCGGGGAGCTGTTTTTT.

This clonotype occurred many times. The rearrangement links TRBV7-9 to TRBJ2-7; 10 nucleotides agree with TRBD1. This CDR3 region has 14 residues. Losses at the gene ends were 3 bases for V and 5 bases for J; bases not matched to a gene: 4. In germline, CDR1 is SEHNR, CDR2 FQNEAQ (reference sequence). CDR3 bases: TGTGCCAGCAGCTTCGCCGGGACAGGGGACGAGCAGTACTTC. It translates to CASSFAGTGDEQYF.

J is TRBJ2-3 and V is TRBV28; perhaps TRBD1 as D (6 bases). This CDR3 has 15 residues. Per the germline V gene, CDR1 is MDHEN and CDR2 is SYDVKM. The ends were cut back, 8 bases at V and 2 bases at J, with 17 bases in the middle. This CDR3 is CASAHREWNTDTQYF. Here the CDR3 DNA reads TGTGCCAGCGCCCACAGGGAGTGGAACACAGATACGCAGTATTTT. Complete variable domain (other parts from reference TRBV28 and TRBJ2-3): DVKVTQSSRYLVKRTGEKVFLECVQDMDHENMFWYRQDPGLGLRLIYFSYDVKMKEKGDIPEGYSVSREKKERFSLILESASTNQTSMYLCASAHREWNTDTQYFGPGTRLTVL.

The CDR3 region is CASSTRLAGVDYNEQFF. In DNA form, the CDR3 reads TGTGCCAGCAGCACACGACTAGCGGGAGTAGACTACAATGAGCAGTTCTTC. The chain couples TRBV7-8 to TRBJ2-1; TRBD2 aligns across 12 bases. The V gene's germline CDR1 is SGHVS and CDR2 FQNEAQ. This CDR3 has 17 residues. Trimming cost V 5 bases and J 3 bases; bases outside gene matches: 8.

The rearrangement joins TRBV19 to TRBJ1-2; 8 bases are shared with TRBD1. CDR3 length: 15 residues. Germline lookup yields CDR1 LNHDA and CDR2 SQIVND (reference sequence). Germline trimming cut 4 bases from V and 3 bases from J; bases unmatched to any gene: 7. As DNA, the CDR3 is TGTGCCAGTAGTAACCGGGACAGGAGAGACTATGGCTACACCTTC. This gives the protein CASSNRDRRDYGYTF.

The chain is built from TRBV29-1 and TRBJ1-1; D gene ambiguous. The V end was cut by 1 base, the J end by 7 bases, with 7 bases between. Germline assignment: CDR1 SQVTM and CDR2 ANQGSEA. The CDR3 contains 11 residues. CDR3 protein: CSVEGLSEAFF. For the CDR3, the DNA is TGCAGCGTTGAAGGACTGAGTGAAGCTTTCTTT.

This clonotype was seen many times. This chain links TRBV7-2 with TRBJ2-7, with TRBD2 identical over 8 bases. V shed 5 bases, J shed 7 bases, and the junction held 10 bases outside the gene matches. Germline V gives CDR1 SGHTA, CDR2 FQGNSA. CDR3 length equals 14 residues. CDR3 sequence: CASSDPGGEFEQYV. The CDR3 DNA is TGTGCCAGCAGCGACCCGGGGGGGGAGTTTGAGCAGTACGTC.

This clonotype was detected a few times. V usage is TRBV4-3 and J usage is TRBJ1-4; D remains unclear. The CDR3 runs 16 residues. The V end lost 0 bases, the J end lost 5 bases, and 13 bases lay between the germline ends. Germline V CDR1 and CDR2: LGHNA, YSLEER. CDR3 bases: TGCGCCAGCAGCCAAGATGGTAGGGCAGGCAATGAAAAACTGTTTTTT. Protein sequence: CASSQDGRAGNEKLFF.

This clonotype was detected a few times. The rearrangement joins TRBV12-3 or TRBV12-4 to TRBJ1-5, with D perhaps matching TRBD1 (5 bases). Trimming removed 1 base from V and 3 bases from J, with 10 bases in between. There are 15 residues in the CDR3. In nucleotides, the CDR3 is TGTGCCAGCAGTTTAGGGGGCACATCCAATCAGCCCCAGCATTTT. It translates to CASSLGGTSNQPQHF.

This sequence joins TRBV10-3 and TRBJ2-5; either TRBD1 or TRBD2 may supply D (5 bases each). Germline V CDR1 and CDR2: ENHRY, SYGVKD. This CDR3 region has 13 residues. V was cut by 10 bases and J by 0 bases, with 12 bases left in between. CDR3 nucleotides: TGTGCCACCCTAGGGGACGACCAAGAGACCCAGTACTTC. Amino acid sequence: CATLGDDQETQYF.

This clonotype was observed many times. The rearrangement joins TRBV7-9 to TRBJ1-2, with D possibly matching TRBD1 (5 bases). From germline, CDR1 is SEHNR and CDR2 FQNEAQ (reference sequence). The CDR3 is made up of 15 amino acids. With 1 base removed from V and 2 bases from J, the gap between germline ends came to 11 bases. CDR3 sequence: CASSLGGSLNYGYTF. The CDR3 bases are TGTGCCAGCAGCTTAGGGGGGAGCCTGAACTATGGCTACACCTTC. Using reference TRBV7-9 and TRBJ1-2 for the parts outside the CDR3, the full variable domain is DTGVSQNPRHKITKRGQNVTFRCDPISEHNRLYWYRQTLGQGPEFLTYFQNEAQLEKSRLLSDRFSAERPKGSFSTLEIQRTEQGDSAMYLCASSLGGSLNYGYTFGSGTRLTVV.

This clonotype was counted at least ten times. The CDR3 DNA sequence: TGTGCCAGCAGTCAGACTAGCGGGAGAGTGACAGATACGCAGTATTTT. It yields the protein CASSQTSGRVTDTQYF. This chain joins TRBV25-1 and TRBJ2-3; 12 bases fit TRBD2. The CDR3 contains 16 residues. CDR1 MGHDK and CDR2 SYGVNS come from the germline V gene. The V gene end was trimmed by 5 bases and the J gene end by 3 bases; junction bases not matched to a gene: 6.

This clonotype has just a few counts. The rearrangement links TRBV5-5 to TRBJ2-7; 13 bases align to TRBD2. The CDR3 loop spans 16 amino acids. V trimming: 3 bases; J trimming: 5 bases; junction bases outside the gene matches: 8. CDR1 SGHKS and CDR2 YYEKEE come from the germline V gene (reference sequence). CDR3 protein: CASSSTGLAGTHEQYF. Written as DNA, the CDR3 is TGTGCCAGCAGCTCAACGGGACTAGCGGGAACCCACGAGCAGTACTTC.